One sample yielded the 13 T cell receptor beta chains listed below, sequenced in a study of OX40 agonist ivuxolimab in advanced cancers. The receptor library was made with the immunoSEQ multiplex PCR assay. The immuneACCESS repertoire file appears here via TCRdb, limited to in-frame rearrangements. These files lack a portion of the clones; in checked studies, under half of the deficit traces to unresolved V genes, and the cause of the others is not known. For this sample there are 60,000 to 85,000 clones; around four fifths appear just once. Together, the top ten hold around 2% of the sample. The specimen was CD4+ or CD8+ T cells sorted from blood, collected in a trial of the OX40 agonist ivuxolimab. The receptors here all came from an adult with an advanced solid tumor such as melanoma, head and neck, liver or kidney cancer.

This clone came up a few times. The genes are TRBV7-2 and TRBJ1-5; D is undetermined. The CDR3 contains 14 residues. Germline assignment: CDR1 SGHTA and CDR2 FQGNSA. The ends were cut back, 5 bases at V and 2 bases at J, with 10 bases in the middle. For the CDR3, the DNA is TGTGCCAGCAGCCCAGGCAATCGCAATCAGCCCCAGCATTTT. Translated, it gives CASSPGNRNQPQHF.

CDR3 sequence reads: CASSRAHDGYEQYF. The CDR3 DNA is TGTGCCAGTAGTAGGGCCCATGACGGCTACGAGCAGTACTTC. V gene TRBV19 combines with J gene TRBJ2-7; D gene unclear. Germline assignment: CDR1 LNHDA and CDR2 SQIVND (reference sequence). CDR3 length: 14 residues. The V gene lost 4 bases and the J gene lost 3 bases, with 13 bases spanning the gap.

CDR3 in amino acids: CASSFSDRDYEQYF. The CDR3 DNA is TGTGCCAGCAGCTTCTCGGACAGGGACTACGAGCAGTACTTC. The J gene is TRBJ2-7, the V gene TRBV7-9; TRBD1 matches at 8 bases. J gave up 3 bases and V 3 bases, and 4 bases lay outside the gene matches. Germline V gene sequence: CDR1 SEHNR, CDR2 FQNEAQ (reference sequence). This CDR3 has 14 amino acids.

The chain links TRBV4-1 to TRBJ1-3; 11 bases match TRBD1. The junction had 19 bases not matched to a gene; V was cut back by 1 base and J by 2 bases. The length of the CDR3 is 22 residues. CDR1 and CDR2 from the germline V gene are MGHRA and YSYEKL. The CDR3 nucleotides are TGCGCCAGCAGCCAAGGTAACGGTAGGAGGACAGGGGGCCCCTATGCTGGAAACACCATATATTTT. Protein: CASSQGNGRRTGGPYAGNTIYF.

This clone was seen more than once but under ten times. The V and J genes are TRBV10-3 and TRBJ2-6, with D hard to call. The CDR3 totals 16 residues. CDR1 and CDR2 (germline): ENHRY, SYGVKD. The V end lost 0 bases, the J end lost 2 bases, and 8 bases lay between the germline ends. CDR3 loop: CAISESVLAGANVLTF. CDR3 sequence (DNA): TGTGCCATCAGTGAGTCCGTTTTGGCTGGGGCCAACGTCCTGACTTTC.

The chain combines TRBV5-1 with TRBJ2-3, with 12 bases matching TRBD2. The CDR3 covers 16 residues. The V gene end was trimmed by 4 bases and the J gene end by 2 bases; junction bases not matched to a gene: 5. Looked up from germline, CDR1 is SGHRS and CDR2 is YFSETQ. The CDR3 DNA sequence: TGCGCCAGCAGCCCCACTAGCGGGGGGCTCACAGATACGCAGTATTTT. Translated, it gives CASSPTSGGLTDTQYF. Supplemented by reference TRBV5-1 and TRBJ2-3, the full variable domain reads KAGVTQTPRYLIKTRGQQVTLSCSPISGHRSVSWYQQTPGQGLQFLFEYFSETQRNKGNFPGRFSGRQFSNSRSEMNVSTLELGDSALYLCASSPTSGGLTDTQYFGPGTRLTVL.

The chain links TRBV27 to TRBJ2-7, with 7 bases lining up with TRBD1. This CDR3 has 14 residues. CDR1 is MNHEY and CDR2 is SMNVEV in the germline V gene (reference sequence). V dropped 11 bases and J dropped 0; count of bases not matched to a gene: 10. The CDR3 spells CAAGRQGSSYEQYF. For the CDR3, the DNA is TGTGCCGCCGGGCGACAGGGTAGCTCCTACGAGCAGTACTTC.

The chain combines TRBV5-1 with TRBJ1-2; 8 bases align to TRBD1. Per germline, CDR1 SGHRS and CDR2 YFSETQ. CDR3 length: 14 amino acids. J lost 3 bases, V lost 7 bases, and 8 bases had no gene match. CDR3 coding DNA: TGCGCCAGCCAGGGACAGGCTTTGGACTATGGCTACACCTTC. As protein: CASQGQALDYGYTF.

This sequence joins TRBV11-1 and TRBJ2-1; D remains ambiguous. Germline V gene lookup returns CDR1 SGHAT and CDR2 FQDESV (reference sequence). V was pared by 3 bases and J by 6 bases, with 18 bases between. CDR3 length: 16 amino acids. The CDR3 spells CASSFPGLALINEQFF. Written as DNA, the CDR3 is TGTGCCAGCAGCTTCCCCGGCCTTGCCCTCATCAATGAGCAGTTCTTC.

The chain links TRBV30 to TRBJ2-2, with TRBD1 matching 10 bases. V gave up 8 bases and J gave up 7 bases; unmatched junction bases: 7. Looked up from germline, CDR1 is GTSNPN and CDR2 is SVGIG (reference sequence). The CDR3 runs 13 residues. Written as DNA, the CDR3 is TGTGCCAGGAAGGGACAGGGGTTCGGGGAGCTGTTTTTT. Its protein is CARKGQGFGELFF.

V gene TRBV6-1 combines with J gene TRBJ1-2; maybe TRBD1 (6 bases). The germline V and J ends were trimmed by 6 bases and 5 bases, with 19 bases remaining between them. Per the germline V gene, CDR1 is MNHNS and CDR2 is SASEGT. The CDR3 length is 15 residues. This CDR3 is CASSPRGGEMYGYTF. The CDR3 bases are TGTGCCAGCAGCCCTCGAGGGGGTGAAATGTATGGCTACACCTTC.

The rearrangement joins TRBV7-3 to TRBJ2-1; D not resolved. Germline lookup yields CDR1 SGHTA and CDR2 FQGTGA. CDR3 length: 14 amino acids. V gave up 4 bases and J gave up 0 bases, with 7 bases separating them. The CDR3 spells CASSSSSSYNEQFF. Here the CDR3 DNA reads TGTGCCAGCAGCTCCAGTAGCTCCTACAATGAGCAGTTCTTC.

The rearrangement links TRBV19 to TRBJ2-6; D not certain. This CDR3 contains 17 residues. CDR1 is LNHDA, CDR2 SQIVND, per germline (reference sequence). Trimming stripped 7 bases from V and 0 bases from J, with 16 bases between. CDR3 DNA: TGTGCCAGTACCTCTCCCACCCCCTACTCTGGGGCCAACGTCCTGACTTTC. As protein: CASTSPTPYSGANVLTF.